This entry describes one T cell receptor (beta chain). The antigen remains undetermined. CDR3 length: 17 residues. Germline loops: CDR1 SNHLY, CDR2 FYNNEI. Losses at the gene ends were 4 bases for V and 3 bases for J; bases not matched to a gene: 7. Checkpoint therapy with ipilimumab 1 mg/kg began 14 to 28 days after transplant. This sample stems from a study of ipilimumab plus nivolumab after autologous stem cell transplantation. Study summary: The myeloma cohort included high-risk transplant-naive patients and patients relapsing within 3 years of a first autologous transplant.

The method was immunoSEQ multiplex PCR; TCRdb's version includes in-frame clones alone and lacks a portion of them. The repertoire holds 3,000 or so clones, with less than 90% as singletons. Findings and caveats of the study: TCR repertoire, Treg phenotype and gut microbiota reportedly support more study of this approach.

This material consisted of PBMCs, taken in a trial of ipilimumab plus nivolumab as post-transplant consolidation. The V and J genes are TRBV2 and TRBJ2-4; 12 positions agree with TRBD2. This clonotype originated in a male donor with multiple myeloma. The DNA for the CDR3 is TGTGCCAGCAGTGCACTAGCGGGGGGCGAGAGCAAAAACATTCAGTACTTC. Translated, it gives CASSALAGGESKNIQYF.